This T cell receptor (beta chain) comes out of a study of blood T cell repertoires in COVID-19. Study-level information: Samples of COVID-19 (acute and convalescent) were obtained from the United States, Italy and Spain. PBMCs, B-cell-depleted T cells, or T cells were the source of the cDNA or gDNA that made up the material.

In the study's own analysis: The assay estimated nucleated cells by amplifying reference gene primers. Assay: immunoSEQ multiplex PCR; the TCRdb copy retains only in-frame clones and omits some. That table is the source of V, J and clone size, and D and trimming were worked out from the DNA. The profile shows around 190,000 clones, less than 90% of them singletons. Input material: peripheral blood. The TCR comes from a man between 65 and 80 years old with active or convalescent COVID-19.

CDR3 residues: CASSPGGLWAEAFF. CDR3 in DNA: TGTGCCAGCAGTCCAGGGGGGCTATGGGCTGAAGCTTTCTTT. The chain carries TRBV28 and TRBJ1-1, with 7 bases lining up with TRBD1. The CDR3 is 14 amino acids. V was pared by 5 bases and J by 6 bases, with 9 bases of the junction left unmatched. The germline gives CDR1 MDHEN, CDR2 SYDVKM.